The TCR beta chain described here comes from a study of T cells expressing NK-cell markers. TCRdb reprocessed the 5' RACE reads; each CDR3 protein has one entry and no DNA is given. The sample table sets out about 380,000 distinct CDR3 sequences. The germline CDR1 and CDR2 sequences are MGHDK and SYGVNS. This CDR3 region has 14 residues. The rearrangement uses TRBV25-1 and TRBJ2-5; TCRdb's D call of TRBD1 is untestable without DNA. The clonotype originates from a man aged 18-70 years in good health. The sample taken for sequencing was blood T cells: a sorted CD56 or NKG2C T cell subset, CD4+ or CD8+ T cells, or bulk PBMC T cells (not recorded which). The CDR3 sequence: CASSTHRDQETQYF.